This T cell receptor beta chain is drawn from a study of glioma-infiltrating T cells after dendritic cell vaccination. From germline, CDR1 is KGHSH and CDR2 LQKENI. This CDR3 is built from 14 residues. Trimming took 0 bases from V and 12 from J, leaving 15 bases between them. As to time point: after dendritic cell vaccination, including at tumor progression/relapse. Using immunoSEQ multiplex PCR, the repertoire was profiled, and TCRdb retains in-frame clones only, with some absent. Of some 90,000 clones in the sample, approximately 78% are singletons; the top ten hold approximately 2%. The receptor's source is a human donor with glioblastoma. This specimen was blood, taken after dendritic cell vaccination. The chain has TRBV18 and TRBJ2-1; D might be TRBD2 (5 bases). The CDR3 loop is CASSPPDTKAAQFF. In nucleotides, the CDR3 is TGTGCCAGCTCACCACCGGATACTAAAGCGGCGCAGTTCTTC.